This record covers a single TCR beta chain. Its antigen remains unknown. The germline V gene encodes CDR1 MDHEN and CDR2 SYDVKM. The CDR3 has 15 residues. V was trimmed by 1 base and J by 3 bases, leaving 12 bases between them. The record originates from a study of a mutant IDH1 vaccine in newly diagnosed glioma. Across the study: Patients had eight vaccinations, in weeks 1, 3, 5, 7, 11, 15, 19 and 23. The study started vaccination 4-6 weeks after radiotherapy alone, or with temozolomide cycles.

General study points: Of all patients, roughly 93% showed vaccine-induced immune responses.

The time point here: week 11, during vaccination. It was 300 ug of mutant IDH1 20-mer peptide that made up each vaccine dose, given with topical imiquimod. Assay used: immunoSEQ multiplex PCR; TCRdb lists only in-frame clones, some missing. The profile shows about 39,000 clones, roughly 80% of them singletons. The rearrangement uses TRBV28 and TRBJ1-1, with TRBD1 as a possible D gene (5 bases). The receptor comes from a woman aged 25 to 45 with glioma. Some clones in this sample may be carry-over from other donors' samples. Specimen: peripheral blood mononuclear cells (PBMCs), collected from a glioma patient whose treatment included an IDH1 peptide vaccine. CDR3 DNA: TGTGCCAGCAGTTTATTCGGCGGGGGGTACACTGAAGCTTTCTTT. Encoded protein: CASSLFGGGYTEAFF.